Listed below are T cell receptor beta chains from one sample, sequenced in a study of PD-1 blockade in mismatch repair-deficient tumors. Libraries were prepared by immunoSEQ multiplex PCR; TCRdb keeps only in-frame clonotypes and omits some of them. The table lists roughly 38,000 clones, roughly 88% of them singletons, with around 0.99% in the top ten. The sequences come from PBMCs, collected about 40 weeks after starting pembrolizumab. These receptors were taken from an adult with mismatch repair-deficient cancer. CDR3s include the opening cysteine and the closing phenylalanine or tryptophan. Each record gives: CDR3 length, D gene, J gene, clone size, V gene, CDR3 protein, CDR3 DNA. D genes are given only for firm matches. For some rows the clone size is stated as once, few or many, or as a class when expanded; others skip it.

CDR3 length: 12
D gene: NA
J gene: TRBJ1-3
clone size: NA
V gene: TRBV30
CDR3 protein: CAWKLPGNTIYF
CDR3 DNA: TGTGCCTGGAAACTCCCTGGAAACACCATATATTTT

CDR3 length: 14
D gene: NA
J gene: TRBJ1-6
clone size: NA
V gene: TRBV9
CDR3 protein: CASSLSEGSSPLHF
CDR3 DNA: TGTGCCAGCAGCCTTAGTGAGGGATCCTCACCCCTCCACTTT

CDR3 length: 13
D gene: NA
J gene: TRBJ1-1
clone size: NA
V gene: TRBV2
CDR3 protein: CASTKGVNTEAFF
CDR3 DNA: TGTGCCAGCACGAAGGGAGTGAACACTGAAGCTTTCTTT

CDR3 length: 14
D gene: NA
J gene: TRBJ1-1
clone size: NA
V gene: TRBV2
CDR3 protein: CASSEGRGDTEAFF
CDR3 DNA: TGTGCCAGCAGTGAGGGCAGGGGTGACACTGAAGCTTTCTTT

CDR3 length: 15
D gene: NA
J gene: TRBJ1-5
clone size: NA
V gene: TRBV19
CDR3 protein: CASSILRETAQPQHF
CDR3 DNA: TGTGCCAGTAGTATTCTTAGGGAGACGGCTCAGCCCCAGCATTTT

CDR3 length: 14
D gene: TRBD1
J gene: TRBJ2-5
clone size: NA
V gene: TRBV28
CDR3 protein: CASSSRTGQETQYF
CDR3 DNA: TGTGCCAGCAGTTCCCGGACAGGACAAGAGACCCAGTACTTC

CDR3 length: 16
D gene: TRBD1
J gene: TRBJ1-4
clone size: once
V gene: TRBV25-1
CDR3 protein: CASPPTGTWGNEKLFF
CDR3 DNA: TGTGCCAGCCCCCCGACAGGGACATGGGGTAATGAAAAACTGTTTTTT

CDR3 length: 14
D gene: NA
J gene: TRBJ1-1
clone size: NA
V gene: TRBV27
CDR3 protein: CASSSEQENTEAFF
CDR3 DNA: TGTGCCAGCAGTTCAGAACAGGAGAACACTGAAGCTTTCTTT

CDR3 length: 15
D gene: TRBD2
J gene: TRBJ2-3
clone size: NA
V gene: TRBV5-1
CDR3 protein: CASSLVTGGRDTQYF
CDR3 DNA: TGCGCCAGCAGCTTGGTGACGGGGGGGAGGGATACGCAGTATTTT

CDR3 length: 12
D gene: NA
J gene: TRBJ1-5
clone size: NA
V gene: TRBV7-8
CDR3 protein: CASSLGAQPQHF
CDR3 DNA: TGTGCCAGCAGCTTAGGCGCACAGCCCCAGCATTTT

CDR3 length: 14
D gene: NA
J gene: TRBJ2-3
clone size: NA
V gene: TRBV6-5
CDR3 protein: CASSYSPEADTQYF
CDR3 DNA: TGTGCCAGCAGTTACTCGCCAGAAGCAGATACGCAGTATTTT

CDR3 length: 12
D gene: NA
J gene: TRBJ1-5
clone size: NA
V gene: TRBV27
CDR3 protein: CASSLPNQPQHF
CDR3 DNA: TGTGCCAGCAGTTTACCGAATCAGCCCCAGCATTTT

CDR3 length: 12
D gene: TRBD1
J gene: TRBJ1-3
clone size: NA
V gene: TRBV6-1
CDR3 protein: CASRINRGTIYF
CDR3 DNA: TGTGCCAGCAGGATTAACAGGGGTACCATATATTTT

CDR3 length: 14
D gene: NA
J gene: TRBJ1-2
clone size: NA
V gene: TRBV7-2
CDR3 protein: CASSLRQPSYGYTF
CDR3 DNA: TGTGCCAGCAGCTTACGACAGCCCTCCTATGGCTACACCTTC

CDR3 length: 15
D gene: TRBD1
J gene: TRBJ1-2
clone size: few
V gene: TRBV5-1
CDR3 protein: CASSPGQGWWYGYTF
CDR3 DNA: TGCGCCAGCAGCCCTGGACAGGGATGGTGGTATGGCTACACCTTC

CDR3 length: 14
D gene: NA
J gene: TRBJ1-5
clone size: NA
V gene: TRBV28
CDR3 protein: CASSLTVSNQPQHF
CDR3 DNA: TGTGCCAGCAGTTTGACAGTTAGCAATCAGCCCCAGCATTTT

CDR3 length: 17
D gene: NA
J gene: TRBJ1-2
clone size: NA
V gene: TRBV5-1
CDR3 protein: CASSLVAGAASNYGYTF
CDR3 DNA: TGCGCCAGCAGCTTGGTGGCAGGGGCCGCGAGTAACTATGGCTACACCTTC

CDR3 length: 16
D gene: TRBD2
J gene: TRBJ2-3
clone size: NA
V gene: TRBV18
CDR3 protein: CASSPGTSGSTDTQYF
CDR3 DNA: TGTGCCAGCTCACCCGGGACTAGCGGGAGCACAGATACGCAGTATTTT

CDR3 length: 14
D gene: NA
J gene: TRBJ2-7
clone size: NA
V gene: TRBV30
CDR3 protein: CAWSRQPSSYEQYF
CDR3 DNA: TGTGCCTGGAGCCGACAGCCGAGCTCCTACGAGCAGTACTTC

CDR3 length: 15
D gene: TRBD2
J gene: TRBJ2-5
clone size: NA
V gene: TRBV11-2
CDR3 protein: CASSLVVAGVETQYF
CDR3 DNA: TGTGCCAGCAGCTTAGTGGTAGCGGGAGTCGAGACCCAGTACTTC

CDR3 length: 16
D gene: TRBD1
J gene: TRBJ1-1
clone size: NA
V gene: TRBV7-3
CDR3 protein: CASSYLGTGSNTEAFF
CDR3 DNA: TGTGCCAGCAGCTACCTTGGGACAGGGTCGAACACTGAAGCTTTCTTT

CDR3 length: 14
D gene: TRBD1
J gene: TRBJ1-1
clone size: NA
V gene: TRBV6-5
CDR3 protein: CASSYQGEGTEAFF
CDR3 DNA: TGTGCCAGCAGTTACCAGGGGGAAGGAACTGAAGCTTTCTTT

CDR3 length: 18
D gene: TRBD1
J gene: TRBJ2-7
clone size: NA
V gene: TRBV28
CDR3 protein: CASSLRPFGTGRNYEQYF
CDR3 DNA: TGTGCCAGCAGTTTACGCCCATTCGGGACAGGCCGTAACTACGAGCAGTACTTC

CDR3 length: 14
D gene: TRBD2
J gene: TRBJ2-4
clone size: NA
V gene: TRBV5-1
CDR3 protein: CASSLVFSGKVQYF
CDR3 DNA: TGCGCCAGCAGCTTGGTATTTAGCGGGAAAGTTCAGTACTTC

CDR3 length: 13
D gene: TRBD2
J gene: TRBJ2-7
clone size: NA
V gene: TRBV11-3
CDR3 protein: CASSPTSGVEQYF
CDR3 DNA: TGTGCCAGCAGCCCCACTAGCGGGGTAGAGCAGTACTTC

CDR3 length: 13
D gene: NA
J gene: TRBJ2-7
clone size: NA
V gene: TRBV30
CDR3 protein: CAWSSGNYYEQYF
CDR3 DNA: TGTGCCTGGAGTTCCGGAAACTACTACGAGCAGTACTTC

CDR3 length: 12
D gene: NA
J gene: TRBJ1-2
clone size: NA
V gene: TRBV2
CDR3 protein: CASREGDYGYTF
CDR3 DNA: TGTGCCAGCAGGGAGGGTGACTATGGCTACACCTTC

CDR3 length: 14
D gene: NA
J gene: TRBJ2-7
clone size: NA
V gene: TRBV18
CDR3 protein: CASSPGPGRYEQYF
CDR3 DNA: TGTGCCAGCTCACCGGGGCCCGGGCGCTACGAGCAGTACTTC

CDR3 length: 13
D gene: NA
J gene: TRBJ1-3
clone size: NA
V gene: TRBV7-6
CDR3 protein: CASSVREGNTIYF
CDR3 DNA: TGTGCCAGCAGCGTACGAGAGGGAAACACCATATATTTT

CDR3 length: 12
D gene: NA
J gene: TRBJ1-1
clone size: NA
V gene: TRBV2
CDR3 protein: CASTWPGTEALF
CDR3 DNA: TGTGCCAGCACCTGGCCAGGGACTGAAGCTCTCTTT

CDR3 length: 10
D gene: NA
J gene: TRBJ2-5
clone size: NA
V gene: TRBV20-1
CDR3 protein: CSALGGAQYF
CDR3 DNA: TGCAGTGCTCTAGGGGGTGCCCAGTACTTC

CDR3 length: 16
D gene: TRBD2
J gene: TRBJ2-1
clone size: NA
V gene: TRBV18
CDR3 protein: CASSRNGGTSEKEQFF
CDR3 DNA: TGTGCCAGCTCACGTAATGGGGGTACTAGCGAGAAGGAGCAGTTCTTC

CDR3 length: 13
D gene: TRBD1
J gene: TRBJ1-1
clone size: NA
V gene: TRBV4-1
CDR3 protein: CASSRTGETEAFF
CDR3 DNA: TGCGCCAGCAGCCGGACAGGGGAGACTGAAGCTTTCTTT

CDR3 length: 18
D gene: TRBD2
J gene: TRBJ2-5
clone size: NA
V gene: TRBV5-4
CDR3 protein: CASSLDGLAGGSQETQYF
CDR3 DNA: TGTGCCAGCAGCTTGGATGGACTAGCGGGAGGGTCCCAAGAGACCCAGTACTTC

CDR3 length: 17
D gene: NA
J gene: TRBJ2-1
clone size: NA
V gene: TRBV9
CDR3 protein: CASSERGQAGSYNEQFF
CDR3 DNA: TGTGCCAGCAGCGAAAGGGGTCAGGCCGGCTCCTACAATGAGCAGTTCTTC

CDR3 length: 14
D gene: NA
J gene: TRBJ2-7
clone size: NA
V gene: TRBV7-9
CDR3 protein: CASSLDPATYEQYF
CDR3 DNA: TGTGCCAGCAGCTTAGATCCCGCTACCTACGAGCAGTACTTC

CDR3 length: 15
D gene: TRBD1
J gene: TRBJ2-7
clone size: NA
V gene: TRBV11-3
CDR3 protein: CASSLEGQGAYEQYF
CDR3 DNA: TGTGCCAGCAGCTTAGAGGGACAGGGAGCCTACGAGCAGTACTTC

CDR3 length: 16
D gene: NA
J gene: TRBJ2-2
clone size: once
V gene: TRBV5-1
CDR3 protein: CASCQDSPMNTGELFF
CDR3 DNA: TGCGCCAGCTGCCAGGACAGCCCTATGAACACCGGGGAGCTGTTTTTT

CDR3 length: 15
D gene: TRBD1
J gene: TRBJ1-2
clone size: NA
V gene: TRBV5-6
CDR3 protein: CASSLGTGGIDGYTF
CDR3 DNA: TGTGCCAGCAGCTTAGGGACAGGGGGCATAGATGGCTACACCTTC

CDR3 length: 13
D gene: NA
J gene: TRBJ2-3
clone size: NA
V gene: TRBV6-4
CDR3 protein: CASSGSSTDTQYF
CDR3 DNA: TGTGCCAGCAGCGGGAGTAGCACAGATACGCAGTATTTT

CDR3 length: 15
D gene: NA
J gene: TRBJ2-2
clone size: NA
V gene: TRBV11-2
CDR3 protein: CASSLGSSLTGELFF
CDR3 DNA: TGTGCCAGCAGCTTAGGGTCTAGCCTGACCGGGGAGCTGTTTTTT

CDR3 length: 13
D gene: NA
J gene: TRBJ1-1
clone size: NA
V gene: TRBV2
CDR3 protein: CASSLQQNTEAFF
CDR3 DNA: TGTGCCAGCAGTTTGCAACAGAACACTGAAGCTTTCTTT

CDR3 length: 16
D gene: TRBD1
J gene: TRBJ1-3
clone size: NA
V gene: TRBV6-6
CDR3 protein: CATMDRGRSTGNTIYF
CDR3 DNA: TGTGCCACCATGGACAGGGGGCGATCAACTGGAAACACCATATATTTT

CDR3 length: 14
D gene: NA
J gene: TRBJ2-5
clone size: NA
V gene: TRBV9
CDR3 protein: CASSVDPASGEQYF
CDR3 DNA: TGTGCCAGCAGCGTAGATCCAGCCTCGGGGGAGCAGTACTTC

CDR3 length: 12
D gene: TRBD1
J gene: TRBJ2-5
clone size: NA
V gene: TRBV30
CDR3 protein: CAGLTGGQTQYF
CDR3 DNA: TGTGCCGGATTGACAGGGGGGCAGACCCAGTACTTC

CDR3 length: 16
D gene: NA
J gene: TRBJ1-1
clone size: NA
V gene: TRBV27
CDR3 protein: CASSPSGWSAGAEAFF
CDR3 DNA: TGTGCCAGCAGTCCCTCGGGATGGTCGGCGGGGGCTGAAGCTTTCTTT

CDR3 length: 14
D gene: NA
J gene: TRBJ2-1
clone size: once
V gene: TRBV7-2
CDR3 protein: CASSLVRSPSVQFF
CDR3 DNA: TGTGCCAGCAGCTTAGTGCGAAGCCCCTCCGTGCAGTTCTTC

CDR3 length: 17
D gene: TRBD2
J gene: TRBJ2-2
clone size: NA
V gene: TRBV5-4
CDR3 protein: CASSLAGASGMTGELFF
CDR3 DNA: TGTGCCAGCAGCTTGGCCGGTGCTAGCGGGATGACCGGGGAGCTGTTTTTT

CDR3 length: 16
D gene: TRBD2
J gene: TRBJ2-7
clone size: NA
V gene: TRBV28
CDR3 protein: CASSQGLAGPDYEQYF
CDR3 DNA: TGTGCCAGCAGCCAGGGACTAGCGGGGCCCGACTACGAGCAGTACTTC

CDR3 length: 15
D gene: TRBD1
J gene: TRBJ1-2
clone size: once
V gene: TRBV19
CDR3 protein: CATKTQGQGDYGYTF
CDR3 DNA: TGTGCCACCAAAACACAGGGACAGGGGGACTATGGCTACACCTTC

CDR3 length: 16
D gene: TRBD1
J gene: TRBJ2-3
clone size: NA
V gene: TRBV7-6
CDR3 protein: CASSFTGTGGTDTQYF
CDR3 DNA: TGTGCCAGCAGCTTCACCGGGACAGGGGGCACAGATACGCAGTATTTT

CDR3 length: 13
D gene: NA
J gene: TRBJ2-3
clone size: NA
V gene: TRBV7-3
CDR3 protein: CASSLPYSDTQYF
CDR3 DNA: TGTGCCAGCAGCTTACCGTATTCAGATACGCAGTATTTT

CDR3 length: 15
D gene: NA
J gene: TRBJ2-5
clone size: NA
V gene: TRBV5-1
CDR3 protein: CASSFLSLVQETQYF
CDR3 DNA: TGCGCCAGCAGCTTCTTGTCGCTAGTGCAAGAGACCCAGTACTTC

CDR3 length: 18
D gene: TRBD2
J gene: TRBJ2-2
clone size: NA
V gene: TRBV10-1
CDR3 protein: CASSEGLAGAANTGELFF
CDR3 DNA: TGCGCCAGCAGTGAGGGACTAGCGGGAGCTGCGAACACCGGGGAGCTGTTTTTT

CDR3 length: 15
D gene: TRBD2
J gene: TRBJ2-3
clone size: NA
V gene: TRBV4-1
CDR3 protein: CASSRSGSGTDTQYF
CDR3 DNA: TGCGCCAGCAGTCGTAGCGGGAGTGGAACAGATACGCAGTATTTT

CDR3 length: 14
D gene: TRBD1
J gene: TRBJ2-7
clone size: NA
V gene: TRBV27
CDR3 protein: CASSFGTGAAEQYF
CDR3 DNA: TGTGCCAGCAGTTTCGGGACAGGGGCGGCCGAGCAGTACTTC

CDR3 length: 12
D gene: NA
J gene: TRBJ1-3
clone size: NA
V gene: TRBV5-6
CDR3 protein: CASSLNRNTIYF
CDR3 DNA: TGTGCCAGCAGCTTGAACAGGAACACCATATATTTT

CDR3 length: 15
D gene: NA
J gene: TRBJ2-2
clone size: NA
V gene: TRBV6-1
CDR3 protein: CASSEAVKLRGELFF
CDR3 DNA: TGTGCCAGCAGTGAAGCGGTAAAGCTCCGCGGGGAGCTGTTTTTT

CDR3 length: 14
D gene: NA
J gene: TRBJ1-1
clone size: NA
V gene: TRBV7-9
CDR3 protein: CASSLTSVNTEAFF
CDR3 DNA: TGTGCCAGCAGCTTAACCTCAGTGAACACTGAAGCTTTCTTT

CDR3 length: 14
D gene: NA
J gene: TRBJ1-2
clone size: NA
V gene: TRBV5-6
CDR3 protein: CASNLRQSNYGYTF
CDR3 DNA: TGTGCCAGCAACTTACGACAGTCTAACTATGGCTACACCTTC